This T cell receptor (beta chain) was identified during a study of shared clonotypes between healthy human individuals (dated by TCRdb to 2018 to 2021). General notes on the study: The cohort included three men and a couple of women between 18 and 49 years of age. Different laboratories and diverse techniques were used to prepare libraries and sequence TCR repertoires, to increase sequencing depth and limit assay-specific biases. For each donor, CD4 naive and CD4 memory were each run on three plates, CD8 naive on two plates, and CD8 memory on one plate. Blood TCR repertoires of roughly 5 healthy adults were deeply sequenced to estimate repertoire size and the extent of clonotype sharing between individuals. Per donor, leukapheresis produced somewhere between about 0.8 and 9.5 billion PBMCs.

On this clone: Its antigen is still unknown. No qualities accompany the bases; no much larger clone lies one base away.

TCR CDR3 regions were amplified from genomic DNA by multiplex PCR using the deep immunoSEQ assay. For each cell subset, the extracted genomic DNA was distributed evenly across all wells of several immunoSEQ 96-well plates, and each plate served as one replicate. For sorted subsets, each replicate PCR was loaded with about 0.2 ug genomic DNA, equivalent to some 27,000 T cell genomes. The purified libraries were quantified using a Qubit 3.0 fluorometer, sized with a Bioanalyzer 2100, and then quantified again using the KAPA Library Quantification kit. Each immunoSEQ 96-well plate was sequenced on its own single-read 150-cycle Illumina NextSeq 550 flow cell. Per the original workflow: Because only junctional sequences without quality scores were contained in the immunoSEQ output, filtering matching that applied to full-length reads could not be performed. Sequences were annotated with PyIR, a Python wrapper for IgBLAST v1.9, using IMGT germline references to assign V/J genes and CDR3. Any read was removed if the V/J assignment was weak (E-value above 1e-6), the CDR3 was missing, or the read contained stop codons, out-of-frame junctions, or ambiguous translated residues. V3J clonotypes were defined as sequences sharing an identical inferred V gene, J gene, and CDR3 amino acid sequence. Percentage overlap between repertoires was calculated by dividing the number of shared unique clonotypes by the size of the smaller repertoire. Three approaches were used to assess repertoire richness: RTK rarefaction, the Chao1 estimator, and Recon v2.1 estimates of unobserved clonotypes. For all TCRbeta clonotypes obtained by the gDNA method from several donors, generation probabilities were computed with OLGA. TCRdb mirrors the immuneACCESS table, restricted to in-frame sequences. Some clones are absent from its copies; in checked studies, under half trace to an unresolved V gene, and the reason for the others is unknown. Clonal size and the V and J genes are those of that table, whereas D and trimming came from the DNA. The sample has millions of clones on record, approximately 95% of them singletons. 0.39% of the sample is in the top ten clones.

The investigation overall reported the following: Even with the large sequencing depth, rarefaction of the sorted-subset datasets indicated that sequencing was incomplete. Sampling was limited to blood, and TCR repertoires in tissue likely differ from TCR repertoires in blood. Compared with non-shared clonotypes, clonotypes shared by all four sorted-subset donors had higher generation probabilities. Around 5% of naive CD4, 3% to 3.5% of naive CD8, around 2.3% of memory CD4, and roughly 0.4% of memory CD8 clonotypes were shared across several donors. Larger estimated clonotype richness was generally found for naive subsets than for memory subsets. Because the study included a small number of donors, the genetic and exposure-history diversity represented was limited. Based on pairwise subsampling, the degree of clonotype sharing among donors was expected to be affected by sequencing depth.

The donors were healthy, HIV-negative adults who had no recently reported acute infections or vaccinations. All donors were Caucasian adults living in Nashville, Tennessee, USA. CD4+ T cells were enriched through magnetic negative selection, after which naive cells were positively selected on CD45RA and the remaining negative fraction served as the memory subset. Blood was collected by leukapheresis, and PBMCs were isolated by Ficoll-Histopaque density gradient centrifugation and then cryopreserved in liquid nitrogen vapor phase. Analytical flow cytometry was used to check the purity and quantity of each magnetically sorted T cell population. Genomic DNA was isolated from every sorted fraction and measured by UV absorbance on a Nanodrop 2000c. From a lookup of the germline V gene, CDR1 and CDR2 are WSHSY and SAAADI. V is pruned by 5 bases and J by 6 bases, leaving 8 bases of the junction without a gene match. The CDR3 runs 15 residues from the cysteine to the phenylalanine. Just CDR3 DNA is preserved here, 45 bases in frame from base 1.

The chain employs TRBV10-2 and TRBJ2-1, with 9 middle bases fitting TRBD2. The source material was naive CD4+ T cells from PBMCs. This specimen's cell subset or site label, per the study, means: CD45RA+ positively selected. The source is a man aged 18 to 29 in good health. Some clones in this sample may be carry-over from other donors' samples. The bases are TGCGCCAGCAGTCCTGGGCTAGCGGGGACCAATGAGCAGTTCTTC. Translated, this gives CASSPGLAGTNEQFF.